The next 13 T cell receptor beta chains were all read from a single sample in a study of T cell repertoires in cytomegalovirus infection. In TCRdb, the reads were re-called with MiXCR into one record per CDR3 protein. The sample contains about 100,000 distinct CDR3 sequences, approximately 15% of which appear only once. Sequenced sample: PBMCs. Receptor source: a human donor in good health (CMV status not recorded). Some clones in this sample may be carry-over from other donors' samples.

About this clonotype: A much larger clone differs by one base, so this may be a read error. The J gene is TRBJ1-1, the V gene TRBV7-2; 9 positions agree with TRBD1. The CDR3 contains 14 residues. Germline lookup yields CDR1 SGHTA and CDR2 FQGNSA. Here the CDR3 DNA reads TGTGCCAGCAGCGGACAGGGGAGGGACATTGAAGCTTTGTTT. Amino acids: CASSGQGRDIEALF. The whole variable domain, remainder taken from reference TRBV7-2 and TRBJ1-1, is GAGVSQSPSNKVTEKGKDVELRCDPISGHTALYWYRQSLGQGLEFLIYFQGNSAPDKSGLPSDRFSAERTGGSVSTLTIQRTQQEDSAVYLCASSGQGRDIEALFGQGTRLTVV.

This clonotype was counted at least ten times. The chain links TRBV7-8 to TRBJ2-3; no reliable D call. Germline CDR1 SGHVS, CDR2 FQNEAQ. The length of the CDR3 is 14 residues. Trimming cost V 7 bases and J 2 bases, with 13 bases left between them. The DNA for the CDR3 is TGTGCCAGCACCCAGATGGGGTCCACAGATACGCAGTATTTT. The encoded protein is CASTQMGSTDTQYF.

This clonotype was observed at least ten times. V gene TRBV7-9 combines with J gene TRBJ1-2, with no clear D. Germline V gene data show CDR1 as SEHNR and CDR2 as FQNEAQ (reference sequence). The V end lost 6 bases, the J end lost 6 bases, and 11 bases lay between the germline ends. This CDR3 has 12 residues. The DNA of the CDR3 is TGTGCCAGCAGTCCCAAATCCGATGGCTACACCTTC. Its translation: CASSPKSDGYTF. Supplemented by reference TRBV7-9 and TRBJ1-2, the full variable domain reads DTGVSQNPRHKITKRGQNVTFRCDPISEHNRLYWYRQTLGQGPEFLTYFQNEAQLEKSRLLSDRFSAERPKGSFSTLEIQRTEQGDSAMYLCASSPKSDGYTFGSGTRLTVV.

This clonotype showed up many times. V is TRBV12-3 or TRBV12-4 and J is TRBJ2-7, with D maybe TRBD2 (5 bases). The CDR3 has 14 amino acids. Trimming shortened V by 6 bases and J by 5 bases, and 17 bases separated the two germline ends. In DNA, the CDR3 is TGTGCCAGCAGCCAAGTGGCCGGGGTCCACGAGCAGTACTTC. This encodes CASSQVAGVHEQYF.

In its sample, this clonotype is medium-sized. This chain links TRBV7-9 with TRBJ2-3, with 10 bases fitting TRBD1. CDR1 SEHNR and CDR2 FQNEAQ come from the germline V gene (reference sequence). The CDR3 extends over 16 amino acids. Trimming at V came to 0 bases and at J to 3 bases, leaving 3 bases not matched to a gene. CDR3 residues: CASSLARQGATDTQYF. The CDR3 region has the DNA TGTGCCAGCAGCTTAGCCCGACAGGGGGCGACAGATACGCAGTATTTT.

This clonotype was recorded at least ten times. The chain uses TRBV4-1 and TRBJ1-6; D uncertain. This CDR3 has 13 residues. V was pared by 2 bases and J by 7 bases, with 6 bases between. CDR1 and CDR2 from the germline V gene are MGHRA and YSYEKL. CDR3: CASSQLANSPLHF. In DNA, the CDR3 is TGCGCCAGCAGCCAACTTGCCAATTCACCCCTCCACTTT.

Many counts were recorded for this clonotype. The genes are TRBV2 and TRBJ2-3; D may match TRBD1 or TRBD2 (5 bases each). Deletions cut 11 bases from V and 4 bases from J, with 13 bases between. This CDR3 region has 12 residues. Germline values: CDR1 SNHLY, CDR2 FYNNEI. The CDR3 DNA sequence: TGTGCCGGAGGAATAGGGGCAGATACGCAGTATTTT. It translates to CAGGIGADTQYF. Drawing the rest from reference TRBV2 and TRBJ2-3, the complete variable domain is EPEVTQTPSHQVTQMGQEVILRCVPISNHLYFYWYRQILGQKVEFLVSFYNNEISEKSEIFDDQFSVERPDGSNFTLKIRSTKLEDSAMYFCAGGIGADTQYFGPGTRLTVL.

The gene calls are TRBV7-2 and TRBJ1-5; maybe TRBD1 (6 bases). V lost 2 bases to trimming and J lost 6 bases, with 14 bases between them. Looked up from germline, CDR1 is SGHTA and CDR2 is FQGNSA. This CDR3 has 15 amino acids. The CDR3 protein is CASSLNRGRSQPQHF. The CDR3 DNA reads TGTGCCAGCAGCTTAAATCGGGGGCGGAGTCAGCCCCAGCATTTT.

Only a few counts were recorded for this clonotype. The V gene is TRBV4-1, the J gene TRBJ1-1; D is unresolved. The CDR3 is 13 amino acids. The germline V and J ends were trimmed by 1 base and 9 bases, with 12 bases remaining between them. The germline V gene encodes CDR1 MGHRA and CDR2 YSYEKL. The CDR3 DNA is TGCGCCAGCAGCCAAGTTGTCGGGGAAAAAGCTTTCTTT. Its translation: CASSQVVGEKAFF.

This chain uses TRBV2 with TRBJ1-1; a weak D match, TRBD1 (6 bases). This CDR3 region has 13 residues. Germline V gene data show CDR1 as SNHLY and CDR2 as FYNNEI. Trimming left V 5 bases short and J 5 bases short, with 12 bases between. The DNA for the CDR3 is TGTGCCAGCAGTCCAGGGGAAGTGACTGAAGCTTTCTTT. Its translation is CASSPGEVTEAFF.

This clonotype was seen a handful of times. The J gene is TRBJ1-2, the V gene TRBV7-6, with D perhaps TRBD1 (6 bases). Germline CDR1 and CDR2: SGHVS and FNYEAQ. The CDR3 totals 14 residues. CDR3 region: CASTRDNGHYGYTF. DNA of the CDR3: TGTGCTAGTACCCGGGACAACGGGCACTATGGCTACACCTTC.

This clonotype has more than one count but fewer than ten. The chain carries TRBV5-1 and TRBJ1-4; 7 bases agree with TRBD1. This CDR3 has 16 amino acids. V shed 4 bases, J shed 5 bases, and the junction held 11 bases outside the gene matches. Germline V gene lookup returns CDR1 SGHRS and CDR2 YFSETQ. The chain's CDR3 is CASSRTVLGQNEKLFF. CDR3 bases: TGCGCCAGCAGCCGGACAGTATTGGGACAGAATGAAAAACTGTTTTTT.

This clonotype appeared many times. The DNA for the CDR3 is TGTGCCAGCAGCTTATTCCAGGGAATCAATCAGCCCCAGCATTTT. Translation: CASSLFQGINQPQHF. This chain connects TRBV7-2 to TRBJ1-5, with TRBD1 as a possible D gene (5 bases). Trimming cost V 2 bases and J 3 bases, with 11 bases left between them. The CDR3 totals 15 residues. The germline CDR1 and CDR2 sequences are SGHTA and FQGNSA.